This TCR beta chain comes out of a study of Ad26.COV2.S vaccination and SARS-CoV-2 variants. Study overall: Donor participated within the Ad26.COV2.S arm of the COV1001 trial.

Concerning this clone itself: What it recognizes is unknown.

The treatment is: roughly 19 received Ad26.COV2.S at low or high dose, single or two shots; 5 received placebo; per-sample allocation not given. All samples were drawn on day 63, counting from the first vaccine or placebo injection. Assay: immunoSEQ multiplex PCR; the TCRdb copy retains only in-frame clones and omits some. The sample consists of under 250,000 clones, 87% of them appearing once. Points from the study as a whole: Those who received vaccine or placebo ended up with similar non-spike TCR breadth.

With 4 bases clipped from V and 0 bases from J, the junction kept 3 bases outside the gene matches. CDR1 is SGHKS and CDR2 is YYEKEE in the germline V gene (reference sequence). This CDR3 region has 14 residues. This specimen consisted of peripheral blood, obtained in a trial of Ad26.COV2.S vaccine versus placebo. The gene calls are TRBV5-5 and TRBJ1-1; TRBD1 aligns across 7 bases. The clonotype originates from a person between 18 and 65 years old who received the Ad26.COV2.S COVID-19 vaccine or a placebo. The CDR3 DNA is TGTGCCAGCAGCGGGGACAGCTTGAACACTGAAGCTTTCTTT. This encodes CASSGDSLNTEAFF. The full variable domain, with the rest looked up from reference TRBV5-5 and TRBJ1-1, is DAGVTQSPTHLIKTRGQQVTLRCSPISGHKSVSWYQQVLGQGPQFIFQYYEKEERGRGNFPDRFSARQFPNYSSELNVNALLLGDSALYLCASSGDSLNTEAFFGQGTRLTVV.